Reported below is one T cell receptor beta chain. V dropped 5 bases and J dropped 5 bases, with 21 bases sitting between them. The germline CDR1 and CDR2 sequences are LNHDA and SQIVND (reference sequence). This CDR3 region has 17 residues. This sample stems from a study of T cell responses to AZD1222 COVID-19 vaccine. Libraries were prepared by immunoSEQ multiplex PCR; TCRdb keeps only in-frame clonotypes and omits some of them. The sample lists under 200,000 clones, approximately 90% seen once, with about 25% in the top ten. This chain joins TRBV19 and TRBJ2-2; D remains unclear. The source is an adult who received the AZD1222 COVID-19 vaccine. This sample comprised peripheral blood, obtained 28 days after the second AZD1222 dose. CDR3 sequence: CASSSTMGTFGTGELFF. In nucleotides, the CDR3 is TGTGCCAGTAGTTCTACTATGGGAACTTTTGGAACCGGGGAGCTGTTTTTT.